This T cell receptor (beta chain) was profiled in a study of blood T cell repertoires in COVID-19. Study background: The cDNA or gDNA used as material had been derived from T cells, B-cell-depleted T cells, or PBMCs.

CDR1 and CDR2 (germline): SGHDT, YYEEEE. Deletions cut 3 bases from V and 5 bases from J, with 17 bases between. There are 15 residues in the CDR3. Original analysis: Reference gene primer amplification gave estimated nucleated cell counts. The table came from immunoSEQ multiplex PCR; TCRdb's copy has only in-frame clones and leaves some out. That table gives V, J and clone size, and the DNA gave D and trimming. Of around 340,000 clones detected, 70% to 90% appear once; the ten largest clones hold around 4.4%. Self-reported history from a screening survey and questionnaire set each donor's cohort. The sequencing sample was made of PBMCs or T cells enriched from blood (not recorded which). The chain joins TRBV5-6 to TRBJ1-1, with no clear D. This receptor was identified in a woman aged 40 to 50 with acute COVID-19. DNA for the CDR3: TGTGCCAGCAGCTACCCCGGGGAGAGTCAAACTGAAGCTTTCTTT. Protein product: CASSYPGESQTEAFF.